The source of this T cell receptor (beta chain) is a study of beta chain features in type 1 diabetes. Sequencing targeted expressed TCRB transcripts, as all isolated RNA had been reverse transcribed. For naive, central memory and regulatory T cell samples, reads averaged approximately 3.6 million. Sequenced by immunoSEQ multiplex PCR; TCRdb stores in-frame clones only, minus some. The data show about 290,000 clones, about 8.5% seen once. This CDR3 region has 15 residues. Germline values: CDR1 SGHTA, CDR2 FQGNSA. V lost 0 bases, J lost 1 base, and 9 bases lay in between. This clone was found a few times. Sorted CD4+ subsets: naive, central memory, regulatory, stem cell-like memory (CD45RO/CCR7/CD25/CD127/CD95/CD27 panel).

The sample taken for sequencing was central memory CD4+ T cells from blood. The V gene is TRBV7-2, the J gene TRBJ1-1; D unresolved. The source is a young woman in good health. CDR3 DNA: TGTGCCAGCAGCTTAGCCGCAGGAACGAACACTGAAGCTTTCTTT. Translation gives CASSLAAGTNTEAFF.